The TCR beta chain described here comes from a study of monozygotic twins with inflammatory bowel disease. Points from the study as a whole: IBD patients share fewer clonotypes with other people than healthy twins do, especially with disease activity. In the analysis, different T cell subtypes could not be told apart.

No T cells were sorted before total RNA was taken from whole blood. Points on this clonotype: Its matching antigen is unknown.

The authors ran two nested PCRs of approximately 16 and 10 cycles on TCRalpha and TCRbeta cDNA. TCRdb reanalyzed the 5' RACE reads and collapses them to one entry per CDR3 protein, without DNA. The sample spans about 93,000 distinct CDR3 sequences; the ten largest clones claim 6% to 9.5%. The sequence came from a human donor with ulcerative colitis or Crohn's disease, or a healthy co-twin of an affected twin (not recorded which). The sequencing input was blood.

CDR3 loop: CASSFRLAGTDTQYF. The chain has TRBV5-1 and TRBJ2-3; the D gene TCRdb calls, TRBD2, cannot be checked with no DNA. The CDR3 spans 15 residues. CDR1 SGHRS and CDR2 YFSETQ come from the germline V gene.